This passage covers 27 T cell receptor beta chains from one sample sequenced in a study of blood T cell repertoires in COVID-19. Data came from immunoSEQ multiplex PCR; TCRdb stores just in-frame clones and leaves some out. The sample carries 95,000 to 150,000 clones, around 87% recorded once. Source material: peripheral blood. All receptors come from a man aged 70 or older with active or convalescent COVID-19.

This chain uses TRBV3-1 (or the pseudogene TRBV3-2) with TRBJ1-5, with 8 bases fitting TRBD1. There are 15 residues in the CDR3. J lost 13 bases, V lost 0 bases, and 11 bases had no gene match. Per the germline V gene, CDR1 is LGHDT and CDR2 is YNNKEL (reference sequence). The CDR3 DNA reads as TGTGCCAGCAGCCAAGATGGGCAGGGGGCTGGACGACAGCATTTT. It specifies CASSQDGQGAGRQHF.

V is TRBV7-2 and J is TRBJ2-3, with 8 nucleotides matching TRBD2. Germline V gene sequence: CDR1 SGHTA, CDR2 FQGNSA. The CDR3 runs to 14 residues. Unmatched junction bases numbered 9, after V lost 5 bases and J lost 8 bases. CDR3 nucleotide sequence: TGTGCCAGCAGCCCTACTAGCGGCAGTCCTACGCAGTATTTT. Protein product: CASSPTSGSPTQYF.

V usage is TRBV6-5 and J usage is TRBJ2-3; 8 bases are shared with TRBD1. From germline, CDR1 is MNHEY and CDR2 SVGAGI. The CDR3 is made up of 15 amino acids. V was clipped by 2 bases and J by 6 bases; unmatched bases: 7. The CDR3 sequence is CASSYGDRGYDTQYF. Here the CDR3 DNA reads TGTGCCAGCAGTTACGGAGACAGGGGTTATGATACGCAGTATTTT.

The rearrangement joins TRBV3-1 (or the pseudogene TRBV3-2) to TRBJ1-5; no clear D. Deletions cut 1 base from V and 2 bases from J, with 12 bases between. The V gene's germline CDR1 is LGHDT and CDR2 YNNKEL (reference sequence). The CDR3 extends over 16 amino acids. As DNA, the CDR3 is TGTGCCAGCAGCCAAGTAAGAGGTAACGGCAATCAGCCCCAGCATTTT. The encoded protein is CASSQVRGNGNQPQHF.

The V call is TRBV27, the J call TRBJ2-7; possible D gene TRBD1, 5 bases. The CDR3 length is 13 residues. The V end was cut by 0 bases, the J end by 5 bases, with 8 bases between. From germline, CDR1 is MNHEY and CDR2 SMNVEV (reference sequence). The CDR3 region is CASSLSRGNEQYF. DNA of the CDR3: TGTGCCAGCAGTTTATCTAGGGGTAACGAGCAGTACTTC.

The CDR3 spells CASSRQGPNTGELFF. The CDR3 nucleotides read TGTGCCAGCAGCCGACAGGGGCCGAACACCGGGGAGCTGTTTTTT. The chain couples TRBV5-6 to TRBJ2-2, with TRBD1 matching over 8 bases. V lost 4 bases, J lost 0 bases, and 2 bases stayed unmatched. The CDR3 contains 15 residues. The germline gives CDR1 SGHDT, CDR2 YYEEEE. Full variable domain (rest looked up from reference TRBV5-6 and TRBJ2-2): DAGVTQSPTHLIKTRGQQVTLRCSPKSGHDTVSWYQQALGQGPQFIFQYYEEEERQRGNFPDRFSGHQFPNYSSELNVNALLLGDSALYLCASSRQGPNTGELFFGEGSRLTVL.

In DNA, the CDR3 is TGTGCCAGCACCCGGGACAGACAATACTCTGGGGCCAACGTCCTGACTTTC. Its translation: CASTRDRQYSGANVLTF. The chain uses TRBV5-8 and TRBJ2-6, with TRBD1 matching 7 bases. V gave up 6 bases and J gave up 0 bases; unmatched junction bases: 9. The CDR3 loop spans 17 amino acids. Germline V lookup: CDR1 SGHTS, CDR2 YDEGEE.

This sequence joins TRBV7-9 and TRBJ1-5; D call uncertain. The V end lost 5 bases, the J end lost 5 bases, and 7 bases lay between the germline ends. Germline CDR1 reads SEHNR; CDR2 reads FQNEAQ (reference sequence). The CDR3 covers 12 residues. The CDR3, as DNA: TGTGCCAGCAGCGACGGGTATCAGCCCCAGCATTTT. It encodes CASSDGYQPQHF.

The chain links TRBV7-2 to TRBJ2-5; 11 positions match TRBD2. The CDR3 spans 18 residues. The J segment lost 0 bases and the V segment lost 5 bases, leaving 11 bases of the junction unmatched. CDR1 is SGHTA and CDR2 is FQGNSA in the germline V gene. The CDR3 reads CASSPGRASGRNQETQYF. The CDR3 DNA follows: TGTGCCAGCAGCCCAGGAAGGGCTAGCGGGAGGAACCAAGAGACCCAGTACTTC. Using reference TRBV7-2 and TRBJ2-5 for the parts outside the CDR3, the full variable domain is GAGVSQSPSNKVTEKGKDVELRCDPISGHTALYWYRQSLGQGLEFLIYFQGNSAPDKSGLPSDRFSAERTGGSVSTLTIQRTQQEDSAVYLCASSPGRASGRNQETQYFGPGTRLLVL.

V gene TRBV6-2 or TRBV6-3 combines with J gene TRBJ2-1; TRBD2 matches 12 bases. CDR3 size: 17 residues. The ends lost 0 bases at V and 7 bases at J; junction bases unmatched: 7. The germline V gene has CDR1 MNHEY and CDR2 SVGEGT. CDR3 sequence reads: CASSYSPQTSGRNEQFF. Written as DNA, the CDR3 is TGTGCCAGCAGTTACTCGCCCCAAACTAGCGGGAGGAATGAGCAGTTCTTC.

The chain is built from TRBV10-3 and TRBJ2-3, with 7 positions matching TRBD1. Germline V gene lookup returns CDR1 ENHRY and CDR2 SYGVKD. Germline trimming cut 2 bases from V and 2 bases from J; bases unmatched to any gene: 4. The CDR3 has 15 amino acids. The CDR3 sequence is CAISEIQGNTDTQYF. The DNA of the CDR3 is TGTGCCATCAGTGAGATACAGGGGAACACAGATACGCAGTATTTT.

The V gene is TRBV10-3, the J gene TRBJ2-1; 13 bases are shared with TRBD2. Germline CDR1 ENHRY, CDR2 SYGVKD. V shed 1 base and J 1 base; nucleotides not matched to a gene: 1. The CDR3 has 17 amino acids. CDR3 region: CAISEWGLAGSYNEQFF. CDR3 nucleotide sequence: TGTGCCATCAGTGAGTGGGGACTAGCGGGATCCTACAATGAGCAGTTCTTC.

J is TRBJ1-1 and V is TRBV27, with 7 positions matching TRBD1. The ends lost 3 bases at V and 3 bases at J; junction bases unmatched: 1. This CDR3 is built from 13 residues. CDR1 is MNHEY and CDR2 is SMNVEV in the germline V gene (reference sequence). The CDR3 sequence is CASSFQGDTEAFF. DNA of the CDR3: TGTGCCAGCAGTTTTCAGGGGGACACTGAAGCTTTCTTT.

The gene calls are TRBV19 and TRBJ1-1; D gene uncertain. Between the trimmed V and J ends, which lost 3 bases and 3 bases, there was a span of 5 bases. CDR1 and CDR2 from the germline V gene are LNHDA and SQIVND (reference sequence). CDR3 length equals 12 residues. The CDR3 spells CASSMRDTEAFF. CDR3 nucleotide sequence: TGTGCCAGTAGTATGAGGGACACTGAAGCTTTCTTT.

The genes are TRBV11-2 and TRBJ1-4; tentatively, D is TRBD1 (5 bases). The CDR3 has 13 amino acids. Trimming shortened V by 3 bases and J by 8 bases, and 10 bases separated the two germline ends. In germline, CDR1 is SGHAT, CDR2 FQNNGV. CDR3 nucleotides: TGTGCCAGCAGCTTGGGCACAGGCGAAAAACTGTTTTTT. Translation: CASSLGTGEKLFF.

The J gene is TRBJ1-2, the V gene TRBV19; 10 nucleotides align to TRBD1. Trimming at V came to 4 bases and at J to 2 bases, leaving 4 bases not matched to a gene. The length of the CDR3 is 15 residues. CDR1 and CDR2 from the germline V gene are LNHDA and SQIVND (reference sequence). As DNA, the CDR3 is TGTGCCAGTAGTACTGGGACAGGGGTGAACTATGGCTACACCTTC. This gives the protein CASSTGTGVNYGYTF.

This clone was seen just once. The chain is built from TRBV5-1 and TRBJ1-6; 8 nucleotides agree with TRBD1. Germline CDR1 is SGHRS and CDR2 is YFSETQ. This CDR3 region has 14 residues. V trimming: 4 bases; J trimming: 9 bases; junction bases outside the gene matches: 6. Written as DNA, the CDR3 is TGCGCCAGCAGCGCTGGACAGGGAGGTTCACCCCTCCACTTT. This gives the protein CASSAGQGGSPLHF.

This clone appeared once. The chain combines TRBV20-1 with TRBJ2-3, with a tentative D call TRBD1 (6 bases). The CDR3 length is 11 residues. Germline V CDR1 and CDR2: DFQATT, SNEGSKA (reference sequence). Trimming cost V 6 bases and J 11 bases, with 15 bases left between them. This chain's CDR3 is CSATVGAGQYF. The DNA of the CDR3 is TGCAGTGCAACCGTGGGGGCGGGGCAGTATTTT.

V and J are TRBV7-2 and TRBJ1-4, with a possible D match to TRBD1 (5 bases). Germline V gene data show CDR1 as SGHTA and CDR2 as FQGNSA. V was clipped by 4 bases and J by 5 bases, with 14 bases between them. The CDR3 is 15 amino acids. CDR3 coding DNA: TGTGCCAGCAGCTCAGGGCGGCAGAAGAATGAAAAACTGTTTTTT. Protein sequence: CASSSGRQKNEKLFF.

The chain carries TRBV7-2 and TRBJ2-7, with 9 nucleotides matching TRBD2. The CDR3 has 15 amino acids. V shed 1 base and J 7 bases; nucleotides not matched to a gene: 8. Looked up from germline, CDR1 is SGHTA and CDR2 is FQGNSA. The CDR3 is CASSLDASGIREQYF. DNA of the CDR3: TGTGCCAGCAGCTTAGATGCTAGCGGGATAAGGGAGCAGTACTTC.

V and J are TRBV6-5 and TRBJ1-6; 10 bases match TRBD1. V was pared by 6 bases and J by 7 bases, with 0 bases of the junction left unmatched. The CDR3 loop spans 13 amino acids. Looked up from germline, CDR1 is MNHEY and CDR2 is SVGAGI. The DNA for the CDR3 is TGTGCCAGCAGGGGACAGGGGAATTCACCCCTCCACTTT. The encoded protein is CASRGQGNSPLHF.

The V gene is TRBV3-1 (or the pseudogene TRBV3-2), the J gene TRBJ1-2; D remains ambiguous. Germline values: CDR1 LGHDT, CDR2 YNNKEL (reference sequence). The CDR3 sequence is 12 residues long. Trimming removed 1 base at V and 8 bases at J, with 8 bases between. CDR3 nucleotides: TGTGCCAGCAGCCAAGTTCGGGAGGGCTACACCTTC. Protein: CASSQVREGYTF.

The chain uses TRBV19 and TRBJ1-6; 7 nucleotides match TRBD1. CDR1 is LNHDA and CDR2 is SQIVND in the germline V gene (reference sequence). V was clipped by 3 bases and J by 7 bases; unmatched bases: 6. The CDR3 extends over 15 amino acids. In DNA, the CDR3 is TGTGCCAGTAGTATCGTGACAGGGATGAATTCACCCCTCCACTTT. Amino acids: CASSIVTGMNSPLHF.

This chain joins TRBV5-1 and TRBJ2-7; tentatively, D is TRBD1 (6 bases). This CDR3 comprises 16 residues. V lost 4 bases, J lost 3 bases, and 20 bases lay in between. Germline V lookup: CDR1 SGHRS, CDR2 YFSETQ. The CDR3 DNA follows: TGCGCCAGCAGCGGGGGCCGGCAGGGGAAGGGCTACGAGCAGTACTTC. It yields the protein CASSGGRQGKGYEQYF.

A remark on this clone: A read error may account for a junction end that differs from germline. The sample carries other DNA sequences with the same CDR3. The gene calls are TRBV5-1 and TRBJ2-2; D possibly corresponds to TRBD2 (5 bases). Germline CDR1 and CDR2: SGHRS and YFSETQ. This CDR3 is 16 amino acids long. The CDR3 DNA follows: TGCGCCAGCAGCTTGAGGAGGCTAGATTACACCGGGGAGTTGTTTTTT. This codes for CASSLRRLDYTGELFF.

This rearrangement joins TRBV5-1 to TRBJ2-1; the match to TRBD2 covers 10 bases. V lost 0 bases and J lost 0; bases outside the gene matches: 3. CDR1 and CDR2 (germline): SGHRS, YFSETQ. The CDR3 has 17 residues. The CDR3 bases are TGCGCCAGCAGCTTGGGGGCTAGCGGGAGCTCCTACAATGAGCAGTTCTTC. It encodes CASSLGASGSSYNEQFF.

The genes are TRBV12-3 or TRBV12-4 and TRBJ2-5, with 7 bases identical to TRBD2. J was trimmed by 5 bases and V by 5 bases; bases with no gene match: 5. This CDR3 has 13 residues. CDR3 sequence: CASSLMGGETQYF. The CDR3 bases are TGTGCCAGCAGTCTAATGGGAGGGGAGACCCAGTACTTC.